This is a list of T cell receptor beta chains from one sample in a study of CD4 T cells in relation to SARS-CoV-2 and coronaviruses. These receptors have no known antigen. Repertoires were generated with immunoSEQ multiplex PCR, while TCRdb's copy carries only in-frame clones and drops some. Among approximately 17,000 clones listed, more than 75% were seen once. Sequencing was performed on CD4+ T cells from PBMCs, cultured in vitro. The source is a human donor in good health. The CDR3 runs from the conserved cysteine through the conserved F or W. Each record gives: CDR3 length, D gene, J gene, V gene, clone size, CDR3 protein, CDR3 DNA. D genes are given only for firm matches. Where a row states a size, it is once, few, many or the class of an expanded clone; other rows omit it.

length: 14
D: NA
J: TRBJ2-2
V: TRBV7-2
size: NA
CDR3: CASSSQASTGELFF
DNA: TGTGCCAGCAGTTCACAGGCGAGCACCGGGGAGCTGTTTTTT

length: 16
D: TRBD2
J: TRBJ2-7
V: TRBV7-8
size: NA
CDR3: CASSGPGLAGVVEQYF
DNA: TGTGCCAGCAGCGGTCCGGGACTAGCGGGAGTGGTCGAGCAGTACTTC

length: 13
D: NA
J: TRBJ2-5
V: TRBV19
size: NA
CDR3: CASSRLRAETQYF
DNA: TGTGCCAGTAGTCGTTTACGCGCGGAGACCCAGTACTTC

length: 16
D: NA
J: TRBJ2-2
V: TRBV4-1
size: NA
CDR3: CASSQGSQGNTGELFF
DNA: TGCGCCAGCAGCCAAGGGTCCCAGGGGAACACCGGGGAGCTGTTTTTT

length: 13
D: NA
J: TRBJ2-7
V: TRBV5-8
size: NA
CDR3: CASSQGGRYEQYF
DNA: TGTGCCAGCAGCCAGGGGGGCCGCTACGAGCAGTACTTC

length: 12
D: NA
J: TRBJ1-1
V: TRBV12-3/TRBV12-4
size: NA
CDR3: CASSFSGTEAFF
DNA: TGTGCCAGCAGTTTTTCCGGAACTGAAGCTTTCTTT

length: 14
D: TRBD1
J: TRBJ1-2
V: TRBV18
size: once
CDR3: CASSPNTGDYGYTF
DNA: TGTGCCAGCTCACCAAATACAGGGGACTATGGCTACACCTTC

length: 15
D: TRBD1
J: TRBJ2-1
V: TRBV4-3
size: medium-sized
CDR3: CASSLGTASYNEQFF
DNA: TGCGCCAGCAGCCTTGGGACAGCCTCCTACAATGAGCAGTTCTTC

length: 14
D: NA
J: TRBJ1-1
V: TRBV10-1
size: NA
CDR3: CASSESKARTEAFF
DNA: TGCGCCAGCAGTGAGTCGAAAGCTCGAACTGAAGCTTTCTTT

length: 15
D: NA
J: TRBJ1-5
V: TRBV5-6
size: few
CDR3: CASSLWHISNQPQHF
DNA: TGTGCCAGCAGCTTGTGGCACATTAGCAATCAGCCCCAGCATTTT

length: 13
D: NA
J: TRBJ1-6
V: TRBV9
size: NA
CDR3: CASGIGHPTPLHF
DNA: TGTGCCAGCGGAATAGGACACCCGACACCCCTCCACTTT

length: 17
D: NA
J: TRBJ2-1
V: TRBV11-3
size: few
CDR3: CASSLGSVLGPYNEQFF
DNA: TGTGCCAGCAGCTTAGGTTCGGTGCTGGGGCCCTACAATGAGCAGTTCTTC

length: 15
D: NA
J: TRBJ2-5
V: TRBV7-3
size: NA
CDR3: CASSLSRTREETQYF
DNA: TGTGCCAGCAGCTTATCCCGGACCCGCGAAGAGACCCAGTACTTC

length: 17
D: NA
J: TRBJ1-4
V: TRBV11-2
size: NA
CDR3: CASSLGSGGSYREKLFF
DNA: TGTGCCAGCAGCTTAGGCTCAGGAGGGTCATATCGTGAAAAACTGTTTTTT

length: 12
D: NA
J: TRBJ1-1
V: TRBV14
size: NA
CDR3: CASSRTNTEAFF
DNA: TGTGCCAGCAGTCGTACGAACACTGAAGCTTTCTTT

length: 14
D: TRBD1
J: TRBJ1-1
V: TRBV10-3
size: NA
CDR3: CAISELMGQGATFF
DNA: TGTGCCATCAGTGAGTTAATGGGACAGGGAGCAACTTTCTTT

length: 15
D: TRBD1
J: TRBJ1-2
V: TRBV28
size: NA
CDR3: CASTFPRGQGDGYTF
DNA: TGTGCCAGCACTTTCCCCAGGGGACAGGGGGACGGCTACACCTTC

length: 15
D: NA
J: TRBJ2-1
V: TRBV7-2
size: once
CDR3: CASSVVASSYNEQFF
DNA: TGTGCCAGCAGCGTTGTGGCGAGCTCCTACAATGAGCAGTTCTTC

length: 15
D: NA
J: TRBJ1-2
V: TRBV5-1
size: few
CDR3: CASSLSPSVYYGYTF
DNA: TGCGCCAGCAGCCTCAGCCCAAGTGTTTACTATGGCTACACCTTC

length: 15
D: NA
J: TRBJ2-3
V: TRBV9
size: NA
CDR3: CASSVESLSRDTQYF
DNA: TGTGCCAGCAGCGTAGAATCGCTCTCCAGGGATACGCAGTATTTT

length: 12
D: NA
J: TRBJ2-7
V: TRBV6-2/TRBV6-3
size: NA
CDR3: CASSYSTTVQYF
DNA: TGTGCCAGCAGTTATAGTACTACCGTGCAGTACTTC

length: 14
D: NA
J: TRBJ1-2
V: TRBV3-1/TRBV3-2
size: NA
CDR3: CASSQEGVFYGYTF
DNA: TGTGCCAGCAGCCAAGAAGGAGTTTTCTATGGCTACACCTTC

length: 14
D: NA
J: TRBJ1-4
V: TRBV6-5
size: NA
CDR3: CASSFNWEDEKLFF
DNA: TGTGCCAGCAGTTTCAACTGGGAAGACGAAAAACTGTTTTTT

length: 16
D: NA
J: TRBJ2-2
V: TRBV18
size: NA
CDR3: CASSPVVPANTGELFF
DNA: TGTGCCAGCTCACCCGTAGTACCCGCCAACACCGGGGAGCTGTTTTTT

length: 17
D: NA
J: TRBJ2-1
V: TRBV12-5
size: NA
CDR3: CASGARVLGRLHNEQFF
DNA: TGTGCTAGTGGTGCACGAGTGTTGGGCCGATTACACAATGAGCAGTTCTTC

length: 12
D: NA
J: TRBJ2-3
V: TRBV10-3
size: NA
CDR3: CAISEDADTQYF
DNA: TGTGCCATCAGTGAGGACGCAGATACGCAGTATTTT

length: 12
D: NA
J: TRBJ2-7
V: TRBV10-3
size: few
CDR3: CAISDRGYEQYF
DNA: TGTGCCATCAGTGACAGGGGCTACGAGCAGTACTTC

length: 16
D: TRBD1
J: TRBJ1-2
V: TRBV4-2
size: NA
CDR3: CASSLLVDRDNYGYTF
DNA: TGTGCCAGCAGCCTACTAGTGGACAGGGACAACTATGGCTACACCTTC

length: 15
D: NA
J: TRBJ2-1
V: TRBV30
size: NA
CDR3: CAWSVLGGPGDEQFF
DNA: TGTGCCTGGAGTGTATTGGGCGGCCCGGGGGATGAGCAGTTCTTC

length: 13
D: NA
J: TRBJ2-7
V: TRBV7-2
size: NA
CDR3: CASSLTSSYEQYF
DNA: TGTGCCAGCAGCTTGACTAGCTCCTACGAGCAGTACTTC

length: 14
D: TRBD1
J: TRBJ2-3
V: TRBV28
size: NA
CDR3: CASSFGQGADTQYF
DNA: TGTGCCAGCAGTTTTGGACAGGGGGCAGATACGCAGTATTTT

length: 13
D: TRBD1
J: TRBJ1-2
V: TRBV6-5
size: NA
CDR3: CASMVGQGEGYTF
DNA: TGTGCCAGCATGGTGGGGCAGGGGGAGGGCTACACCTTC

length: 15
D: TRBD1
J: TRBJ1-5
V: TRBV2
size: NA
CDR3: CASSSGQGAGQPQHF
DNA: TGTGCCAGCAGTTCTGGACAGGGGGCCGGTCAGCCCCAGCATTTT

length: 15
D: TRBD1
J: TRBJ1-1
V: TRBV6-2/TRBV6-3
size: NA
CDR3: CASSNFDRVQTEAFF
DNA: TGTGCCAGCAGTAATTTCGACAGGGTTCAAACTGAAGCTTTCTTT

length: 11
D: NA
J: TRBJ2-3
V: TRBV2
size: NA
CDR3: CARGVVDTQYF
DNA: TGTGCCAGGGGGGTCGTAGATACGCAGTATTTT

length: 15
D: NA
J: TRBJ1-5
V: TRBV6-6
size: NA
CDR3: CASSFGYRSNQPQHF
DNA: TGTGCCAGCAGTTTTGGATACAGGAGCAATCAGCCCCAGCATTTT

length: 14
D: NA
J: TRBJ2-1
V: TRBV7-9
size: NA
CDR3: CASSYDYRYNEQFF
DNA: TGTGCCAGCAGCTACGACTACCGTTACAATGAGCAGTTCTTC

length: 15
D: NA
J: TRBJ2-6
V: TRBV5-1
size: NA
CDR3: CASRSQTSGANVLTF
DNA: TGCGCCAGCAGATCACAGACCTCTGGGGCCAACGTCCTGACTTTC

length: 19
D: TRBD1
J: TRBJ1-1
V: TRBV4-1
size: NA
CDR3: CASSQDGWTGMRVNTEAFF
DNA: TGCGCCAGCAGCCAAGATGGATGGACAGGGATGAGGGTGAACACTGAAGCTTTCTTT

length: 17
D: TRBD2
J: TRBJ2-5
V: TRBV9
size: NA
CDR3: CASSVGASGRYGETQYF
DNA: TGTGCCAGCAGCGTAGGTGCTAGCGGCCGATATGGGGAGACCCAGTACTTC

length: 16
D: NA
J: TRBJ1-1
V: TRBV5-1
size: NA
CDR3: CASSLAFNRVVTEAFF
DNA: TGCGCCAGCAGCTTGGCCTTCAACAGGGTGGTCACTGAAGCTTTCTTT

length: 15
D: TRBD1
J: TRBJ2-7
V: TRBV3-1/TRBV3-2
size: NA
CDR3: CASSRQGSGTYEQYF
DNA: TGTGCCAGCAGTCGACAGGGGTCGGGAACCTACGAGCAGTACTTC

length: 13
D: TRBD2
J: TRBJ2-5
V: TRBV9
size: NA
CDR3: CASSSTSGETQYF
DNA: TGTGCCAGCAGCTCAACTAGCGGGGAGACCCAGTACTTC

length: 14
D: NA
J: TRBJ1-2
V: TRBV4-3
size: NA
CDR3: CASSQDQANYGYTF
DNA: TGCGCCAGCAGCCAAGACCAAGCAAACTATGGCTACACCTTC

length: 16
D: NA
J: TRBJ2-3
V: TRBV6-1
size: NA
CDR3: CASSEFARVGSDTQYF
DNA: TGTGCCAGCAGTGAATTCGCCCGGGTAGGCTCTGATACGCAGTATTTT